Below are 26 T cell receptor beta chains sequenced from a single sample in a study of CD8 T cells in ankylosing spondylitis. Points from the study as a whole: The study identified a TCR beta motif of roughly eight highly homologous variants that appeared characteristic of ankylosing spondylitis blood.

TCRdb passed the 5' RACE reads through MiXCR, listing each CDR3 protein once. The sample carries about 220,000 distinct CDR3 sequences, roughly 6.6% recorded once. Which antigens these TCRs recognize remains unknown. Sequenced: blood, either unsorted or a sorted T cell fraction (not recorded which). The receptors here all came from a male donor with ankylosing spondylitis.

Only a few counts were recorded for this clonotype. The chain uses TRBV7-9 and TRBJ2-1, with 13 bases identical to TRBD2. Germline trimming cut 7 bases from V and 14 bases from J; bases unmatched to any gene: 20. Germline V gene lookup returns CDR1 SEHNR and CDR2 FQNEAQ (reference sequence). This CDR3 has 17 amino acids. The CDR3 DNA reads as TGTGCCAGCACCGACCCCCGGGAACTAGCGGGGGGGAATTGGGAGTTCTTC. Translating it yields CASTDPRELAGGNWEFF.

This chain uses TRBV7-9 with TRBJ2-1; perhaps TRBD2 as D (5 bases). The germline gives CDR1 SEHNR, CDR2 FQNEAQ (reference sequence). This CDR3 is 14 amino acids long. V lost 7 bases and J lost 0, with 10 bases in between. The CDR3 sequence: CASTVGSSYNEQFF. The CDR3 nucleotides read TGTGCCAGCACGGTGGGGAGCTCCTACAATGAGCAGTTCTTC.

This clonotype has at least ten counts. V gene TRBV7-6 combines with J gene TRBJ1-5, with D unclear. This CDR3 is 18 amino acids long. Germline CDR1 SGHVS, CDR2 FNYEAQ. The V end lost 0 bases, the J end lost 1 base, and 16 bases lay between the germline ends. The CDR3 loop reads CASSLAPSTRLSNQPQHF. CDR3 bases: TGTGCCAGCAGCTTAGCGCCCTCCACCCGCCTGAGCAATCAGCCCCAGCATTTT.

The rearrangement uses TRBV20-1 and TRBJ2-7, with 9 bases identical to TRBD2. The CDR3 has 15 amino acids. Germline V gene data show CDR1 as DFQATT and CDR2 as SNEGSKA (reference sequence). V lost 6 bases and J lost 4; bases outside the gene matches: 13. Written as DNA, the CDR3 is TGCAGTGCCGAGGTGTCGCGGGAGGGCTTATACGAGCAGTACTTC. It specifies CSAEVSREGLYEQYF.

This clonotype was recorded many times. The chain combines TRBV7-8 with TRBJ2-3; D might be TRBD1 (6 bases). Germline V lookup: CDR1 SGHVS, CDR2 FQNEAQ. Trimming cost V 4 bases and J 2 bases, with 13 bases left between them. The CDR3 is 15 residues long. Written as DNA, the CDR3 is TGTGCCAGCAGCTCGCCGGGACATTCCACAGATACGCAGTATTTT. Its translation is CASSSPGHSTDTQYF.

The chain links TRBV7-6 to TRBJ2-3; 8 bases match TRBD1. The CDR3 loop spans 15 amino acids. Germline assignment: CDR1 SGHVS and CDR2 FNYEAQ. The junction had 8 bases not matched to a gene; V was cut back by 3 bases and J by 6 bases. CDR3 sequence reads: CASSFVSGGADTQYF. Written as DNA, the CDR3 is TGTGCCAGCAGCTTTGTATCAGGGGGCGCGGATACGCAGTATTTT.

This clonotype showed up just a few times. This chain links TRBV6-5 with TRBJ1-5, with D perhaps TRBD1 (5 bases). V was trimmed by 2 bases and J by 7 bases, leaving 9 bases between them. The CDR3 totals 13 residues. CDR1 and CDR2 from the germline V gene are MNHEY and SVGAGI. CDR3 in amino acids: CASSYGARQPQHF. The CDR3 DNA is TGTGCCAGCAGTTACGGGGCGCGCCAGCCCCAGCATTTT.

This clonotype was recorded at least ten times. V gene TRBV9 combines with J gene TRBJ2-3; 8 nucleotides agree with TRBD2. Germline CDR1 is SGDLS and CDR2 is YYNGEE. With 3 bases clipped from V and 6 bases from J, the junction kept 9 bases outside the gene matches. The CDR3 totals 15 residues. The CDR3 DNA sequence: TGTGCCAGCAGCGGAGCGGGGGAAAGGGTGGATACGCAGTATTTT. This encodes CASSGAGERVDTQYF.

Many counts were recorded for this clonotype. The rearrangement uses TRBV7-2 and TRBJ1-1; D is undetermined. Trimming took off 1 base at V and 7 bases at J, with 7 bases between the two ends. CDR3 size: 12 residues. CDR1 and CDR2 (germline): SGHTA, FQGNSA. CDR3 in amino acids: CASSLGEGEAFF. The CDR3, as DNA: TGTGCCAGCAGCTTAGGGGAGGGTGAAGCTTTCTTT.

This clonotype has ten or more counts. The gene calls are TRBV28 and TRBJ1-2; possible D gene TRBD1, 6 bases. The CDR3 covers 17 residues. Germline V gene lookup returns CDR1 MDHEN and CDR2 SYDVKM. Trimming removed 5 bases at V and 5 bases at J, with 24 bases between. CDR3 DNA: TGTGCCAGCAGTCTACCCGAAGCCTCAGGGGCGTTGTATGGCTACACCTTC. This sequence encodes CASSLPEASGALYGYTF.

This clonotype was seen ten or more times. V and J are TRBV11-2 and TRBJ2-5; 7 bases are shared with TRBD2. Losses at the gene ends were 5 bases for V and 2 bases for J; bases not matched to a gene: 17. The CDR3 runs to 18 residues. Germline V gene data show CDR1 as SGHAT and CDR2 as FQNNGV. The CDR3 DNA reads TGTGCCAGCAGCCCTCTATTCCCGGGACTACCGATTCAAGAGACCCAGTACTTC. It translates to CASSPLFPGLPIQETQYF.

The V call is TRBV5-6, the J call TRBJ2-2, with D unclear. V was trimmed by 4 bases and J by 0 bases, leaving 10 bases between them. The germline V gene has CDR1 SGHDT and CDR2 YYEEEE. CDR3 length: 15 amino acids. The CDR3 DNA is TGTGCCAGCAGCCCCGCACCCGCGAACACCGGGGAGCTGTTTTTT. Protein product: CASSPAPANTGELFF.

This clonotype was counted between two and nine times. The chain employs TRBV9 and TRBJ2-1; 10 nucleotides line up with TRBD2. This CDR3 comprises 15 residues. Germline lookup yields CDR1 SGDLS and CDR2 YYNGEE. V trimming: 4 bases; J trimming: 7 bases; junction bases outside the gene matches: 8. The CDR3 DNA is TGTGCCAGCAGCTTATTAGCGGGGGGCCATAATGAGCAGTTCTTC. Protein product: CASSLLAGGHNEQFF.

This clonotype was observed at least ten times. The chain carries TRBV9 and TRBJ2-7; tentative D call: TRBD1 (6 bases). The V end was cut by 3 bases, the J end by 5 bases, with 12 bases between. In germline, CDR1 is SGDLS, CDR2 YYNGEE. This CDR3 comprises 13 residues. DNA of the CDR3: TGTGCCAGCAGCGCGGCGAGGGGGAACGAGCAGTACTTC. Amino acid sequence: CASSAARGNEQYF.

This clonotype turned up a few times. DNA for the CDR3: TGTGCCAGCAGTTACCGGGGCAGCCCCTCCTACAATGAGCAGTTCTTC. Its protein is CASSYRGSPSYNEQFF. The genes are TRBV25-1 and TRBJ2-1; perhaps D is TRBD1 or TRBD2 (5 bases each). CDR3 size: 16 residues. V lost 5 bases and J lost 0, with 14 bases in between. Germline lookup yields CDR1 MGHDK and CDR2 SYGVNS. Full variable domain (rest looked up from reference TRBV25-1 and TRBJ2-1): EADIYQTPRYLVIGTGKKITLECSQTMGHDKMYWYQQDPGMELHLIHYSYGVNSTEKGDLSSESTVSRIRTEHFPLTLESARPSHTSQYLCASSYRGSPSYNEQFFGPGTRLTVL.

The chain is built from TRBV24-1 and TRBJ2-1; 11 positions agree with TRBD2. CDR1 is KGHDR, CDR2 SFDVKD, per germline. With 4 bases clipped from V and 2 bases from J, the junction kept 6 bases outside the gene matches. This CDR3 has 17 amino acids. The CDR3 loop is CATSEGATSGAYNEQFF. The CDR3 nucleotides are TGTGCCACCAGTGAGGGTGCGACTAGCGGGGCCTACAATGAGCAGTTCTTC.

The chain combines TRBV7-6 with TRBJ2-1; 9 bases fit TRBD2. J was trimmed by 9 bases and V by 3 bases; bases with no gene match: 9. CDR1 and CDR2 (germline): SGHVS, FNYEAQ. The CDR3 spans 15 residues. The CDR3 loop is CASSFLAGGAGEQFF. The CDR3 nucleotides are TGTGCCAGCAGCTTCCTCGCGGGAGGGGCAGGTGAGCAGTTCTTC.

The sample holds many counts of this clonotype. The V gene is TRBV5-5, the J gene TRBJ2-7; D is unresolved. The CDR3 extends over 13 amino acids. From germline, CDR1 is SGHKS and CDR2 YYEKEE (reference sequence). V was trimmed by 0 bases and J by 1 base, leaving 5 bases between them. CDR3 sequence (DNA): TGTGCCAGCAGCTTGGGGGTGTCCTACGAGCAGTACTTC. Amino acid sequence: CASSLGVSYEQYF.

In this sample, this clonotype turned up many times. This sequence joins TRBV27 and TRBJ1-5; D is ambiguous. With 3 bases removed from V and 7 bases from J, the gap between germline ends came to 7 bases. The length of the CDR3 is 12 residues. Germline values: CDR1 MNHEY, CDR2 SMNVEV (reference sequence). DNA for the CDR3: TGTGCCAGCAGTTTCCCCCACCAGCCCCAGCATTTT. It yields the protein CASSFPHQPQHF.

This clonotype was found many times. The chain carries TRBV20-1 and TRBJ2-2, with 7 bases aligning to TRBD2. The J segment lost 8 bases and the V segment lost 6 bases, leaving 12 bases of the junction unmatched. CDR1 is DFQATT, CDR2 SNEGSKA, per germline (reference sequence). The CDR3 length is 14 residues. CDR3 amino acids: CSARGGLGIGELFF. The CDR3 nucleotides read TGCAGTGCCCGCGGGGGTCTGGGGATTGGGGAGCTGTTTTTT.

The gene calls are TRBV29-1 and TRBJ2-3; possible D gene TRBD2, 6 bases. The length of the CDR3 is 13 residues. V lost 2 bases and J 3 bases, leaving 9 bases between the germline ends. The germline V gene has CDR1 SQVTM and CDR2 ANQGSEA. This CDR3 is CSVEPGRTDTQYF. CDR3 nucleotides: TGCAGCGTTGAACCCGGGAGAACAGATACGCAGTATTTT.

Ten or more counts support this clonotype. Germline and junction disagree at one end, which may indicate a read error. V gene TRBV6-1 combines with J gene TRBJ1-2; maybe TRBD1 (5 bases). Germline lookup yields CDR1 MNHNS and CDR2 SASEGT. The CDR3 runs 13 residues. The CDR3, as DNA: TGTGCCGGCAGGGAAAGACCTGCGGCTGGCTACACCTTC. Translating gives CAGRERPAAGYTF.

This clonotype has a count of ten or more. V and J are TRBV4-2 and TRBJ2-4; D gene ambiguous. This CDR3 has 13 amino acids. Germline CDR1 reads LGHNA; CDR2 reads YNFKEQ. The V end was cut by 2 bases, the J end by 3 bases, with 5 bases between. The CDR3 region has the DNA TGTGCCAGCAGCCAAAGCCGCAAAAACATTCAGTACTTC. The encoded protein is CASSQSRKNIQYF.

The chain joins TRBV10-3 to TRBJ1-1; no clear D. Germline V gene lookup returns CDR1 ENHRY and CDR2 SYGVKD. The CDR3 spans 15 residues. V was shortened by 2 bases and J by 5 bases, with 15 bases between the two germline ends. The CDR3: CAISENVGKETEAFF. DNA of the CDR3: TGTGCCATCAGTGAGAATGTGGGTAAGGAAACTGAAGCTTTCTTT.

This clonotype was counted many times. The chain joins TRBV29-1 to TRBJ1-1; no definite D call. Germline CDR1 is SQVTM and CDR2 is ANQGSEA. The CDR3 totals 12 residues. V lost 7 bases to trimming and J lost 6 bases, with 15 bases between them. The DNA for the CDR3 is TGCAGCGCCGCGACCGGCACTCCTGAAGCTTTCTTT. Amino acids: CSAATGTPEAFF.

This clonotype has at least ten counts. The rearrangement links TRBV12-3 or TRBV12-4 to TRBJ1-3; D is undetermined. V was clipped by 1 base and J by 2 bases, with 6 bases between them. This CDR3 region has 14 residues. In DNA, the CDR3 is TGTGCCAGCAGTTTAGGGGGAACTGGAAACACCATATATTTT. Residues: CASSLGGTGNTIYF.